The 8 T cell receptor beta chains given below trace back to one sample, sequenced in a study of T cell responses to AZD1222 COVID-19 vaccine. The method was immunoSEQ multiplex PCR; TCRdb's version includes in-frame clones alone and lacks a portion of them. The sample has 120,000 to 150,000 clones, 88% seen once; the top ten hold roughly 3.5%. This specimen was peripheral blood, taken on day 0 of MenACWY control vaccination. These receptors all stem from an adult in good health.

The chain employs TRBV10-3 and TRBJ1-6; TRBD1 might be the D (5 bases). CDR1 and CDR2 (germline): ENHRY, SYGVKD. The CDR3 is 14 residues long. V lost 5 bases and J 5 bases, leaving 10 bases between the germline ends. CDR3 sequence reads: CAISSGTDNSPLHF. CDR3 DNA sequence: TGTGCCATCAGTTCCGGGACGGATAATTCACCCCTCCACTTT.

The chain combines TRBV12-3 or TRBV12-4 with TRBJ2-3; no clear D gene. This CDR3 contains 13 residues. The ends were cut back, 3 bases at V and 2 bases at J, with 6 bases in the middle. For the CDR3, the DNA is TGTGCCAGCAGTTTGCCGAACACAGATACGCAGTATTTT. Translation: CASSLPNTDTQYF.

This chain connects TRBV11-2 to TRBJ2-3; no definite D call. Trimming left V 2 bases short and J 2 bases short, with 5 bases between. CDR3 length: 13 residues. Germline V gives CDR1 SGHAT, CDR2 FQNNGV. The CDR3 DNA sequence: TGTGCCAGCAGCTTAACAGACACAGATACGCAGTATTTT. Amino acids: CASSLTDTDTQYF.

This rearrangement joins TRBV5-1 to TRBJ2-1; D remains unclear. With 0 bases removed from V and 9 bases from J, the gap between germline ends came to 10 bases. The CDR3 runs to 13 residues. Germline V lookup: CDR1 SGHRS, CDR2 YFSETQ. CDR3 in DNA: TGCGCCAGCAGCTTGGGATCGGTCCCTGAGCAGTTCTTC. It encodes CASSLGSVPEQFF. The variable domain in full, completed from reference TRBV5-1 and TRBJ2-1, reads KAGVTQTPRYLIKTRGQQVTLSCSPISGHRSVSWYQQTPGQGLQFLFEYFSETQRNKGNFPGRFSGRQFSNSRSEMNVSTLELGDSALYLCASSLGSVPEQFFGPGTRLTVL.

There are a few counts of this clone. The chain has TRBV4-1 and TRBJ1-2; no reliable D call. The germline V and J ends were trimmed by 2 bases and 4 bases, with 11 bases remaining between them. There are 14 residues in the CDR3. From germline, CDR1 is MGHRA and CDR2 YSYEKL. The CDR3: CASSQSLTAYGYTF. In DNA, the CDR3 is TGCGCCAGCAGCCAAAGTCTAACAGCCTATGGCTACACCTTC.

The chain uses TRBV7-9 and TRBJ2-7; no clear D gene. V dropped 3 bases and J dropped 5 bases, with 11 bases sitting between them. This CDR3 has 13 amino acids. Germline-derived CDR1 and CDR2 are SEHNR and FQNEAQ (reference sequence). The CDR3 protein is CASSFTASNEQYF. The CDR3 nucleotides read TGTGCCAGCAGCTTTACCGCCAGCAACGAGCAGTACTTC.

In this sample, this clone turned up once. This chain uses TRBV9 with TRBJ2-7; tentative D call: TRBD2 (6 bases). CDR1 and CDR2 from the germline V gene are SGDLS and YYNGEE. The germline V and J ends were trimmed by 4 bases and 0 bases, with 11 bases remaining between them. This CDR3 has 14 residues. The DNA of the CDR3 is TGTGCCAGCAGCCCCCTCGGGAGCTCCTACGAGCAGTACTTC. This sequence encodes CASSPLGSSYEQYF.

The chain has TRBV6-5 and TRBJ1-2; tentative D call: TRBD1 (5 bases). The CDR3 runs to 13 residues. Germline CDR1 MNHEY, CDR2 SVGAGI. Trimming removed 7 bases from V and 0 bases from J, with 9 bases in between. The DNA of the CDR3 is TGTGCCAGCACCCGGGGGACTAACTATGGCTACACCTTC. Its protein is CASTRGTNYGYTF.